The present T cell receptor beta chain was sequenced within a study of prognosis after radiotherapy for stage I lung cancer. This clonotype is labeled medium-sized. Genomic DNA provided the template from which TCR beta CDR3 was amplified by two-round multiplex PCR. Primers were specific to each TRBV and TRBJ gene in first-round PCR. TCRdb recomputed calls from the multiplex PCR reads with MiXCR, one row per CDR3 protein. Counted here are about 12,000 distinct CDR3 sequences, less than 70% occurring once; the ten biggest clones make up roughly 19%. CDR3 length equals 15 residues. V lost 0 bases to trimming and J lost 8 bases; unmatched junction nucleotides: 7. Germline V gene data show CDR1 as SGHRS and CDR2 as YFSETQ.

The receptor was derived from a donor over 45 with non-small cell lung cancer. The sample here was PBMCs, taken before or after stereotactic body radiation therapy (not recorded which). The gene calls are TRBV5-1 and TRBJ2-1; 8 bases are a match to TRBD2. The CDR3 DNA follows: TGCGCCAGCAGCTTGGCGGGAGGGCCCAAGGATGAGCAGTTCTTC. The encoded protein is CASSLAGGPKDEQFF.